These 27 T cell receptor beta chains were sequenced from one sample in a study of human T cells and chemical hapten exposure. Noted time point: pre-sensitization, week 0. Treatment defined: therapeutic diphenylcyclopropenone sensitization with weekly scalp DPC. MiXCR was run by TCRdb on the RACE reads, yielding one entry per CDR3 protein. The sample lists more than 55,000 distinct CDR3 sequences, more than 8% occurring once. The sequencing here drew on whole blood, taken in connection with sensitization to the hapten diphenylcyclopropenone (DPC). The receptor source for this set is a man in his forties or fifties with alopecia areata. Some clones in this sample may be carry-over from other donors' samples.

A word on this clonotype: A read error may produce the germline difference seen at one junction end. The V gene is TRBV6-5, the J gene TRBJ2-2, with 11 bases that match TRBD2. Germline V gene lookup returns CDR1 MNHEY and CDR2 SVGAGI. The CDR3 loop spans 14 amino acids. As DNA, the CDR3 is TGTGTCAGCAGAAGGACTAGCGGGACCGGGGAGCTGTTTTTT. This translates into CVSRRTSGTGELFF.

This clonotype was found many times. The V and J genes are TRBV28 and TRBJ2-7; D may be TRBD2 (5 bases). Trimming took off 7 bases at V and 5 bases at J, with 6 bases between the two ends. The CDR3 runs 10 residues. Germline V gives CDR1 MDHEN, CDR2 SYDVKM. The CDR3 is CASTGNEQYF. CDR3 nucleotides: TGTGCCAGCACCGGGAACGAGCAGTACTTC.

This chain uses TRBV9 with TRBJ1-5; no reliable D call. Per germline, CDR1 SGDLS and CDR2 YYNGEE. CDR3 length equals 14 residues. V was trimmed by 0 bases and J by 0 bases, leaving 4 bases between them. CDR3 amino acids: CASSVAVSNQPQHF. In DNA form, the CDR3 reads TGTGCCAGCAGCGTAGCGGTTAGCAATCAGCCCCAGCATTTT.

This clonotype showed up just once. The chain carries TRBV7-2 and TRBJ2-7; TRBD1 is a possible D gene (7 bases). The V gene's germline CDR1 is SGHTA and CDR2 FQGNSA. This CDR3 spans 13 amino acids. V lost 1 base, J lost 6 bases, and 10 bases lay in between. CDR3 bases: TGTGCCAGCAGCTTAGACCAGGGGGGCGAGCAGTACTTC. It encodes CASSLDQGGEQYF. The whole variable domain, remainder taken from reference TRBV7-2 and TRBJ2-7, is GAGVSQSPSNKVTEKGKDVELRCDPISGHTALYWYRQSLGQGLEFLIYFQGNSAPDKSGLPSDRFSAERTGGSVSTLTIQRTQQEDSAVYLCASSLDQGGEQYFGPGTRLTVT.

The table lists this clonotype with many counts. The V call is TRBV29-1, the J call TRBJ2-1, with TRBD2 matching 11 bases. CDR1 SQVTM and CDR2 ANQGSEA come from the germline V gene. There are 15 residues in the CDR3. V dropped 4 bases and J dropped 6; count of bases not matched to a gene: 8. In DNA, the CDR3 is TGCAGCGTTGTCCCCGGGACTAGCGGCTTCAATGAGCAGTTCTTC. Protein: CSVVPGTSGFNEQFF.

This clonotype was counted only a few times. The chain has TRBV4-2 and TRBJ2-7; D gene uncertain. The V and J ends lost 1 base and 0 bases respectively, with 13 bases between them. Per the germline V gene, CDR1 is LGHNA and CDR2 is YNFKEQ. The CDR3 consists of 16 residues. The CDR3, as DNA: TGTGCCAGCAGCCAAGGCGTCAACTCCGCCTCCTACGAGCAGTACTTC. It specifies CASSQGVNSASYEQYF.

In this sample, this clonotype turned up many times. CDR3 nucleotides: TGCGCCAGCAGCCAGGACGCTGGTGGGAGCAGGGGCGAAAAACTGTTTTTT. This codes for CASSQDAGGSRGEKLFF. The chain carries TRBV4-3 and TRBJ1-4, with TRBD1 as a possible D gene (6 bases). The CDR3 totals 17 residues. CDR1 is LGHNA and CDR2 is YSLEER in the germline V gene. The V and J ends lost 3 bases and 8 bases respectively, with 22 bases between them.

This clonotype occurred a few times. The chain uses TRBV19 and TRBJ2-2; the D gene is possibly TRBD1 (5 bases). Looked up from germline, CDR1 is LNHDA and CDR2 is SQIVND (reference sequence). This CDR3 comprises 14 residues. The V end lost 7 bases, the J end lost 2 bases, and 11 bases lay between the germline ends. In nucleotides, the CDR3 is TGTGCCAGTAACGGCAGGGTAAACACCGGGGAGCTGTTTTTT. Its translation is CASNGRVNTGELFF.

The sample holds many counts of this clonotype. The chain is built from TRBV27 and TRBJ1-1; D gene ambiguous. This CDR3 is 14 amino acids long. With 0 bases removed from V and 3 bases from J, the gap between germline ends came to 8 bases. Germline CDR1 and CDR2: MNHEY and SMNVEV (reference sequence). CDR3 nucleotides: TGTGCCAGCAGTTTATCGGTAGGAGACACTGAAGCTTTCTTT. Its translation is CASSLSVGDTEAFF.

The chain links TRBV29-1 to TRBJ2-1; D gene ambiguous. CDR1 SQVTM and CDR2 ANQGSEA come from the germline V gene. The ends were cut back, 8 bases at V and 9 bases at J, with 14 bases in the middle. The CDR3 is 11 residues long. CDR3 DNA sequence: TGCAGCCCCTTAGGTGGTGGTGAGCAGTTCTTC. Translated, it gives CSPLGGGEQFF.

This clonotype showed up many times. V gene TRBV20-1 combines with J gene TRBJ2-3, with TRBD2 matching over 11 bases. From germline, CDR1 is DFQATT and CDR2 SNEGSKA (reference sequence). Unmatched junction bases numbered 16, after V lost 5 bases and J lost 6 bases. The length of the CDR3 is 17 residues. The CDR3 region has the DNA TGCAGTGCTGCTCCTCAAGGGACTAGCGGACAAAAGGATACGCAGTATTTT. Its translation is CSAAPQGTSGQKDTQYF.

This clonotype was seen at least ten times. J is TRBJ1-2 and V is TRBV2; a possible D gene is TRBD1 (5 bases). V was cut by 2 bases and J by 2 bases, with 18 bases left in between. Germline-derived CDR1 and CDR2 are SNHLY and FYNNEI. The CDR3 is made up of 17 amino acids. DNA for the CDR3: TGTGCCAGCAGTGAAAAACTTTATTCGGGGCAGAACTATGGCTACACCTTC. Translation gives CASSEKLYSGQNYGYTF.

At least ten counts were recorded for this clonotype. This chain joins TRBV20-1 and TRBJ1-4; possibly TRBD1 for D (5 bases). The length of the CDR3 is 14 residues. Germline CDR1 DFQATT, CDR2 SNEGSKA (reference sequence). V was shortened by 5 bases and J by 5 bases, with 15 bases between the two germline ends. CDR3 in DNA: TGCAGTGCTCTCCCGGACATAGGGAATGAAAAACTGTTTTTT. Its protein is CSALPDIGNEKLFF.

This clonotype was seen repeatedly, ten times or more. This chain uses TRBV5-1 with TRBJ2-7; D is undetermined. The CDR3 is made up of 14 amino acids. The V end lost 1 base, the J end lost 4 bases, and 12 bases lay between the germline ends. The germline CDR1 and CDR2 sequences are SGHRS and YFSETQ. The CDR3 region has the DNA TGCGCCAGCAGCTTGCGTCCGACTGAATACGAGCAGTACTTC. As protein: CASSLRPTEYEQYF.

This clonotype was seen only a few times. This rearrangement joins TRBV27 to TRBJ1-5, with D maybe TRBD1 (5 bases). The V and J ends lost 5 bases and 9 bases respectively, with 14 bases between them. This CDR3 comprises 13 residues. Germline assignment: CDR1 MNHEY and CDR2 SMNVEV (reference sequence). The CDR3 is CASSRTDGGPQHF. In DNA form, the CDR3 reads TGTGCCAGCAGTAGGACGGATGGGGGGCCCCAGCATTTT.

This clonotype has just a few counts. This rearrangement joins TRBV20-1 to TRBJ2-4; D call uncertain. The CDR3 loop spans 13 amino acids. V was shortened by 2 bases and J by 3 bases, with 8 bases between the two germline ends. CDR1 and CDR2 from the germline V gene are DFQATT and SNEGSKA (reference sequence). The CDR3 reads CSARTGDKNIQYF. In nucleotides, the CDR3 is TGCAGTGCTAGAACCGGAGACAAAAACATTCAGTACTTC.

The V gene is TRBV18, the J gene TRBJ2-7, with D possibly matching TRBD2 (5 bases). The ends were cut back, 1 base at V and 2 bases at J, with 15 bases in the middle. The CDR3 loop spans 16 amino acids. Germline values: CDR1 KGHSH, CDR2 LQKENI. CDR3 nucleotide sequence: TGTGCCAGCTCACCACAGGGAGCACCGACTACCTACGAGCAGTACTTC. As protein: CASSPQGAPTTYEQYF.

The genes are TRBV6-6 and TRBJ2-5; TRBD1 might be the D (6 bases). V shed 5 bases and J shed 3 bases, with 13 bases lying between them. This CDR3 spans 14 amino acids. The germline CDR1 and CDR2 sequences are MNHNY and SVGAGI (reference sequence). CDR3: CASSRERGKETQYF. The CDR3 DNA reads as TGTGCCAGCAGTCGAGAGAGGGGGAAAGAGACCCAGTACTTC.

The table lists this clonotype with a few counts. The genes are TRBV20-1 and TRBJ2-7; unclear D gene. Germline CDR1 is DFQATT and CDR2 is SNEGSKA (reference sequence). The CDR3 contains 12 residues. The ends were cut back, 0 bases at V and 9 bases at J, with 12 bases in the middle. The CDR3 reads CSARDRFLGQYF. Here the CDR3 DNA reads TGCAGTGCTAGAGACAGGTTCCTGGGGCAGTACTTC.

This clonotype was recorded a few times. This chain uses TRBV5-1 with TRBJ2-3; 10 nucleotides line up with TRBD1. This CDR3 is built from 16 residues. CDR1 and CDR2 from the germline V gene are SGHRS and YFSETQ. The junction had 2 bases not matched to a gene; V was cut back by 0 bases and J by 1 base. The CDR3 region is CASSLETGGGTDTQYF. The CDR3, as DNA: TGCGCCAGCAGCTTGGAGACAGGGGGCGGCACAGATACGCAGTATTTT.

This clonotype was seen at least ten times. CDR3 amino acids: CASSLVALGEQYF. CDR3 DNA: TGTGCCAGCAGCTTAGTGGCCTTGGGCGAGCAGTACTTC. This rearrangement joins TRBV11-2 to TRBJ2-7, with D uncertain. Germline CDR1 and CDR2: SGHAT and FQNNGV. Trimming pared 1 base from V and 6 bases from J, leaving 10 bases between. The CDR3 covers 13 residues.

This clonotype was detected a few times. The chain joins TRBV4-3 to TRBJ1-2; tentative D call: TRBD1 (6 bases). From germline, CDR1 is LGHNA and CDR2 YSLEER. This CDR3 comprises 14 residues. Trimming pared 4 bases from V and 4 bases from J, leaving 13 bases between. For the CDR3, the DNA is TGCGCCAGCAGCCCAGGTCAGGGGAGCTATGGCTACACCTTC. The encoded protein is CASSPGQGSYGYTF.

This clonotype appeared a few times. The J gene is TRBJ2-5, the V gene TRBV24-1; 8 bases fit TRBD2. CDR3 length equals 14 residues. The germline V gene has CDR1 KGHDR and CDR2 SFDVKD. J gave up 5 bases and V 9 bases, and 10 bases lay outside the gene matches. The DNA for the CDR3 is TGTGCCACCTCACCCACCGGGGGGGTCGAGACCCAGTACTTC. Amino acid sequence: CATSPTGGVETQYF.

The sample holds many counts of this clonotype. CDR3 bases: TGTGCCAGCGGCCCCAGGCGGGGTACCGGGGAGCTGTTTTTT. Its protein is CASGPRRGTGELFF. The V call is TRBV7-2, the J call TRBJ2-2; D is perhaps TRBD2 (6 bases). Looked up from germline, CDR1 is SGHTA and CDR2 is FQGNSA. The CDR3 has 14 amino acids. Trimming stripped 8 bases from V and 5 bases from J, with 15 bases between.

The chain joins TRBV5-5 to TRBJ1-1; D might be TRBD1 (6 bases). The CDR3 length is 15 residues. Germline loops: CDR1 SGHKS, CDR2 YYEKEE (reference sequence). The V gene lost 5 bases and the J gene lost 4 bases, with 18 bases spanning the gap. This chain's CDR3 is CASRMRVEGVTEAFF. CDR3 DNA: TGTGCCAGCAGGATGCGGGTGGAGGGGGTCACTGAAGCTTTCTTT.

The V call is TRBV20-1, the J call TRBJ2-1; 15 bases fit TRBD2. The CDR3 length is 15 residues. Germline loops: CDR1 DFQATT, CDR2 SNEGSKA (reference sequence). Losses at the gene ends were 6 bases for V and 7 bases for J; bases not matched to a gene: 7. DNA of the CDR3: TGCAGTGCAGATGGGACTAGCGGGAGGTGGAATGAGCAGTTCTTC. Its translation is CSADGTSGRWNEQFF.

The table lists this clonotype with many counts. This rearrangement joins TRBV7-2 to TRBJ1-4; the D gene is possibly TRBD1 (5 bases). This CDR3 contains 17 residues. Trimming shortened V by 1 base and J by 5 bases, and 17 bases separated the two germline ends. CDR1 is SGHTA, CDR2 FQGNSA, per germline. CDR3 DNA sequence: TGTGCCAGCAGCTTAGGCCGCCGGGGACGGTTAAATGAAAAACTGTTTTTT. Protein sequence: CASSLGRRGRLNEKLFF.